This is a list of T cell receptor beta chains from one sample in a study of T cells after yellow fever vaccination. Via MiXCR, TCRdb re-called the 5' RACE reads, giving one row per CDR3 protein. The profile shows some 500,000 distinct CDR3 sequences, 13% of them singletons. Material: PBMCs, obtained on the day of the yellow fever booster vaccination. Receptors were obtained from a man aged 30-40 years who received the YFV17D yellow fever vaccine. Both conserved end residues are trimmed from each CDR3. A D gene is named only where the DNA matches it firmly. Not every row has a clone size; where given, it reads once, few, many or a size class.

>TRBJ2-5|.|TRBV7-6|.
ASSPQGVQETQY
>TRBJ2-2|.|TRBV11-2|TRBD2
ASSLGGSRLASNTGELF
>TRBJ2-1|.|TRBV3-1|.
ASSQGPSVSYNEQF
>TRBJ2-5|many|TRBV29-1|TRBD1
SVQDRVETQY
>TRBJ2-4|few|TRBV20-1|.
SAKHWKEAKNIQY
>TRBJ1-5|.|TRBV7-9|.
ASSLADQPQH
>TRBJ1-1|.|TRBV7-9|.
ASSLELGRRGEAF
>TRBJ2-7|few|TRBV9|TRBD2
ASSVGLAGDPYEQY
>TRBJ2-7|many|TRBV7-2|TRBD2
ASSLAVAGSPSYEQY
>TRBJ2-7|.|TRBV18|.
ASSRRDGYYEQY
>TRBJ2-5|.|TRBV12-3/TRBV12-4|.
ASSLARAAETQY
>TRBJ2-1|.|TRBV9|.
ASSVGGRWPDEQF
>TRBJ2-2|few|TRBV6-5|.
ASSYALATAGELF
>TRBJ2-5|.|TRBV25-1|TRBD1
ASSESDRGETQY
>TRBJ1-1|.|TRBV6-5|TRBD1
ASSSKDRMNTEAF
>TRBJ1-2|few|TRBV20-1|.
SARTLVGDYGYT
>TRBJ1-5|.|TRBV11-2|.
ASSLRGHGWGLNQPQH
>TRBJ2-3|.|TRBV7-2|.
ASRPLATDTQY
>TRBJ2-3|.|TRBV5-1|TRBD2
ASSLLAGETDTQY
>TRBJ1-5|.|TRBV21-1|.
ASSKSHTGVWQPQH
>TRBJ1-5|few|TRBV3-1|.
ASSQGRRQPQH
>TRBJ2-1|few|TRBV7-2|.
ASSSAVGEQF
>TRBJ2-3|few|TRBV5-1|.
ASSISSPNSDTQY
>TRBJ2-1|few|TRBV20-1|.
SATTNRPGIEQF
>TRBJ2-7|few|TRBV7-8|.
ASSSGPQQY
>TRBJ1-5|.|TRBV10-3|.
AISESQTGDQPQH
>TRBJ2-7|few|TRBV10-3|.
ASRPGGGSYEQY
>TRBJ1-1|.|TRBV7-9|TRBD1
ASSSGGARGTEAF
>TRBJ2-7|few|TRBV12-3/TRBV12-4|.
ASSEPSRGRVEQY
>TRBJ1-5|.|TRBV24-1|.
ATSDLGNQPQH
>TRBJ2-7|few|TRBV6-5|.
ASSSSKYEQY
>TRBJ1-4|.|TRBV12-3/TRBV12-4|.
ASSRLPTEKLF
>TRBJ1-4|.|TRBV18|.
ASSPLAGNEKLF
>TRBJ2-7|.|TRBV11-2|TRBD2
ASSLRLPSGRTLYEQY
>TRBJ2-5|few|TRBV7-2|.
ASSLELNQETQY
>TRBJ1-2|.|TRBV28|.
ASSFTAVYGYT
>TRBJ1-2|few|TRBV7-2|TRBD1
ASSSYTGTGDYGYT
>TRBJ2-5|.|TRBV20-1|.
SARLLPGARQTQY
>TRBJ1-5|few|TRBV5-8|.
ASSLQFSTTYQPQH
>TRBJ1-6|few|TRBV18|.
ASSPRDGYNSPLH
>TRBJ2-1|few|TRBV24-1|.
ATSDLDGRNEQF
>TRBJ1-2|few|TRBV5-1|.
ASSEGNYGYT
>TRBJ1-1|.|TRBV7-2|.
ASGVPGATTEAF
>TRBJ2-3|.|TRBV5-1|TRBD1
ASSFRPPGQDPDTQY
>TRBJ2-2|.|TRBV9|.
ASSVVGGRNTGELF
>TRBJ2-1|few|TRBV18|.
ASSPPSASYNEQF
>TRBJ2-1|.|TRBV10-3|TRBD2
ARGGTLDEQF
>TRBJ2-7|.|TRBV28|.
ASRSPPGEQY
>TRBJ2-3|.|TRBV19|TRBD2
ASSLAGKDTQY
>TRBJ2-5|few|TRBV3-1|TRBD2
ASSQGGLAGAETQY
>TRBJ1-5|few|TRBV5-5|.
ASSLYDGTNQPQH
>TRBJ2-2|.|TRBV20-1|TRBD2
SARAGGGIGELF
>TRBJ2-5|few|TRBV7-2|.
ASSRGEGETQY
>TRBJ2-2|.|TRBV4-3|TRBD2
ASSSPGRLAGGPVNGELF
>TRBJ1-4|few|TRBV18|TRBD1
ASSPRTGLNEKLF
>TRBJ2-3|.|TRBV10-1|TRBD2
ASSESGGRPRLDTQY
>TRBJ2-7|.|TRBV4-1|.
ASSQERVSVGEQY